One sample yielded the 11 T cell receptor beta chains listed below, sequenced in a study of blood T cell repertoires in COVID-19 (dated by TCRdb to 2018 to 2020). Libraries were constructed by the immunoSEQ multiplex PCR assay. In TCRdb, the immuneACCESS table is reduced to in-frame sequences with V and J assigned. These tables do not hold every clone; where another copy was compared, an unresolved V gene accounts for under half, and the others remain unexplained. A total of some 150,000 clones appear in this sample, about 91% of them only once. 3% to 4% of the sample goes to the ten largest clones. Sequenced material: peripheral blood. These receptor sequences come from a woman aged 60-70 years who had recovered from COVID-19.

V and J are TRBV7-9 and TRBJ1-6, with 10 bases matching TRBD1. Germline lookup yields CDR1 SEHNR and CDR2 FQNEAQ (reference sequence). The V gene end was trimmed by 5 bases and the J gene end by 8 bases; junction bases not matched to a gene: 6. The CDR3 is 15 amino acids. CDR3 DNA: TGTGCCAGCAGCCGGGACAGGGGTTCGCATTCACCCCTCCACTTT. This gives the protein CASSRDRGSHSPLHF.

This chain links TRBV28 with TRBJ2-1; 12 nucleotides line up with TRBD2. The V and J ends lost 3 bases and 7 bases, in that order; junction bases with no gene match: 1. The CDR3 covers 14 residues. Germline V gene data show CDR1 as MDHEN and CDR2 as SYDVKM. CDR3 nucleotides: TGTGCCAGCAGTTTTCTAGCGGGGGGGAATGAGCAGTTCTTC. This sequence encodes CASSFLAGGNEQFF.

Ten or more counts support this clone. The chain carries TRBV4-1 and TRBJ2-3; no definite D call. The CDR3 has 14 amino acids. Germline V gene sequence: CDR1 MGHRA, CDR2 YSYEKL. Trimming left V 1 base short and J 2 bases short, with 7 bases between. The CDR3 region is CASSQGLYTDTQYF. In nucleotides, the CDR3 is TGCGCCAGCAGCCAAGGACTCTACACAGATACGCAGTATTTT.

This clone showed up just once. CDR3 DNA sequence: TGTGCCAGCAGCTTAGAGGCGGCGGGGGGAGAGACCCAGTACTTC. It translates to CASSLEAAGGETQYF. The rearrangement joins TRBV11-2 to TRBJ2-5; 8 bases line up with TRBD2. The J segment lost 4 bases and the V segment lost 0 bases, leaving 4 bases of the junction unmatched. This CDR3 comprises 15 residues. Germline values: CDR1 SGHAT, CDR2 FQNNGV.

This clone has just a few counts. The V and J genes are TRBV7-9 and TRBJ1-6; D ambiguous. V lost 7 bases and J lost 10, with 17 bases in between. This CDR3 region has 14 residues. Germline assignment: CDR1 SEHNR and CDR2 FQNEAQ (reference sequence). The CDR3 nucleotides read TGTGCCAGCACCCGAGACATCCGGGAATCACCCCTCCACTTT. Residues: CASTRDIRESPLHF.

CDR3 coding DNA: TGTGCCAGCAGCTTGGGTGGCGGGTCTGGAAACACCATATATTTT. It codes for CASSLGGGSGNTIYF. The chain joins TRBV5-4 to TRBJ1-3; D remains ambiguous. CDR1 and CDR2 from the germline V gene are SGHNT and YYREEE (reference sequence). The CDR3 has 15 amino acids. Trimming shortened V by 0 bases and J by 1 base, and 8 bases separated the two germline ends.

The chain is built from TRBV11-2 and TRBJ2-3; 7 bases agree with TRBD1. Trimming at V came to 8 bases and at J to 0 bases, leaving 8 bases not matched to a gene. The germline V gene encodes CDR1 SGHAT and CDR2 FQNNGV. The CDR3 totals 15 residues. CDR3 bases: TGTGCCAGCGGATACGGACAGGTTAGCACAGATACGCAGTATTTT. Translation: CASGYGQVSTDTQYF.

The rearrangement joins TRBV19 to TRBJ2-1; 8 bases agree with TRBD1. Germline assignment: CDR1 LNHDA and CDR2 SQIVND (reference sequence). V trimming: 2 bases; J trimming: 1 base; junction bases outside the gene matches: 7. This CDR3 is built from 17 residues. CDR3 loop: CASSIFQGALSYNEQFF. CDR3 sequence (DNA): TGTGCCAGTAGTATATTTCAGGGGGCCCTTTCCTACAATGAGCAGTTCTTC.

The gene calls are TRBV5-1 and TRBJ2-5; 10 bases line up with TRBD2. CDR1 is SGHRS, CDR2 YFSETQ, per germline. This CDR3 has 16 amino acids. Trimming cost V 2 bases and J 4 bases; bases outside gene matches: 8. CDR3 sequence: CASSLSGGALRETQYF. The CDR3 DNA reads as TGCGCCAGCAGCTTAAGCGGGGGGGCACTCAGAGAGACCCAGTACTTC.

The J gene is TRBJ2-5, the V gene TRBV11-1, with a possible D match to TRBD2 (5 bases). With 1 base removed from V and 9 bases from J, the gap between germline ends came to 15 bases. The CDR3 loop spans 14 amino acids. In germline, CDR1 is SGHAT, CDR2 FQDESV (reference sequence). The DNA of the CDR3 is TGTGCCAGCAGCTTAGGTTTGGGAGAGATGGCCCAGTACTTC. It codes for CASSLGLGEMAQYF.

The chain employs TRBV20-1 and TRBJ2-7; no reliable D call. Per germline, CDR1 DFQATT and CDR2 SNEGSKA (reference sequence). Trimming cost V 0 bases and J 4 bases, with 4 bases left between them. The CDR3 is 11 residues long. In DNA form, the CDR3 reads TGCAGTGCTAGAGACCTATACGAGCAGTACTTC. Protein: CSARDLYEQYF.